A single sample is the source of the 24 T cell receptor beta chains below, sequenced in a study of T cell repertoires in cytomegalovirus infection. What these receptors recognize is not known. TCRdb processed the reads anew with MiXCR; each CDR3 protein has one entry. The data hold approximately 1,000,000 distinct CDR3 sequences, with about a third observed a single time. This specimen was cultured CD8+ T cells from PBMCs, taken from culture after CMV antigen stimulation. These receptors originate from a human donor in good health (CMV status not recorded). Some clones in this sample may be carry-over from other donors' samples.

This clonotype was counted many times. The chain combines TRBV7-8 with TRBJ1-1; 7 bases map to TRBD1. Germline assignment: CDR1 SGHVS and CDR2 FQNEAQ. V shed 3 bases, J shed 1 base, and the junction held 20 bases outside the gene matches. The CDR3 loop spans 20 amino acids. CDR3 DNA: TGTGCCAGCAGCTTTAAACAGGGGACGCCTTCAATTCGGGGGAACACTGAAGCTTTCTTT. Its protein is CASSFKQGTPSIRGNTEAFF.

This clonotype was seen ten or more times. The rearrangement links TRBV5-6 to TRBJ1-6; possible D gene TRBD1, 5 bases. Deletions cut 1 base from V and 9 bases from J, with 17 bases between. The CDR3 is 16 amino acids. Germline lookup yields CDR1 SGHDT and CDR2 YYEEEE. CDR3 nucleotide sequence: TGTGCCAGCAGCTTGCGGGTTTGGGGGGATAGTTCACCCCTCCACTTT. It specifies CASSLRVWGDSSPLHF.

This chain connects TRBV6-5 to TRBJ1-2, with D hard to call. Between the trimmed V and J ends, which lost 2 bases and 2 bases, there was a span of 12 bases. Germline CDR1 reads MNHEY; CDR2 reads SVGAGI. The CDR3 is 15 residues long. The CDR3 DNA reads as TGTGCCAGCAGTTACGTTTCCGGGCGAAACTATGGCTACACCTTC. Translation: CASSYVSGRNYGYTF.

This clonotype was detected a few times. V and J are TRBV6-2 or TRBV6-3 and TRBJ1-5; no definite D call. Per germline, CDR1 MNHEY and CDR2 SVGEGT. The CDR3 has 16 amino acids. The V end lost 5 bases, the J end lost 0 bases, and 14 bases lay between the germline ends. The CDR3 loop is CASSLLRTDSNQPQHF. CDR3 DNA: TGTGCCAGCAGTCTACTCAGGACGGATAGCAATCAGCCCCAGCATTTT.

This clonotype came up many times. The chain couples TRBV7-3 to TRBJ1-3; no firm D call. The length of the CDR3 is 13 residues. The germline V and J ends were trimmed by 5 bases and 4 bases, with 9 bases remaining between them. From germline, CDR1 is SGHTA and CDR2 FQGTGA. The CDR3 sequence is CASSPDPGNTIYF. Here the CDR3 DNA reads TGTGCCAGCAGCCCGGACCCAGGAAACACCATATATTTT. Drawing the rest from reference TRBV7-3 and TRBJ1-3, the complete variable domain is GAGVSQTPSNKVTEKGKYVELRCDPISGHTALYWYRQSLGQGPEFLIYFQGTGAADDSGLPNDRFFAVRPEGSVSTLKIQRTERGDSAVYLCASSPDPGNTIYFGEGSWLTVV.

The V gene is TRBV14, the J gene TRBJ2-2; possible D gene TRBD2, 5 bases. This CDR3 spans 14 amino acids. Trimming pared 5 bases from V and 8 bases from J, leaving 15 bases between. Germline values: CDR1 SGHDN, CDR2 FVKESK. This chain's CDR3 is CASSSRVPGGELFF. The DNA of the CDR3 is TGTGCCAGCAGCTCCCGGGTTCCGGGGGGGGAGCTGTTTTTT.

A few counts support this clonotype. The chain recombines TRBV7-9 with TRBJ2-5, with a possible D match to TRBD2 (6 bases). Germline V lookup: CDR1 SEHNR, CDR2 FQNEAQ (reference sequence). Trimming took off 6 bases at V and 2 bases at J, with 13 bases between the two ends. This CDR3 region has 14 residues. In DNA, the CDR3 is TGTGCCAGCAGACCGGACTATATTCAAGAGACCCAGTACTTC. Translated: CASRPDYIQETQYF. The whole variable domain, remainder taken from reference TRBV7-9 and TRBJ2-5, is DTGVSQNPRHKITKRGQNVTFRCDPISEHNRLYWYRQTLGQGPEFLTYFQNEAQLEKSRLLSDRFSAERPKGSFSTLEIQRTEQGDSAMYLCASRPDYIQETQYFGPGTRLLVL.

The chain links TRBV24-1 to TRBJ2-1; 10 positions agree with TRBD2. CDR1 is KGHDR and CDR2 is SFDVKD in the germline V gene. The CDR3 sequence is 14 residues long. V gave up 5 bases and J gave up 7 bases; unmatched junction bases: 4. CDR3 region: CATSGSAGGNEQFF. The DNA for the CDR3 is TGTGCCACCAGTGGTTCAGCGGGAGGGAATGAGCAGTTCTTC.

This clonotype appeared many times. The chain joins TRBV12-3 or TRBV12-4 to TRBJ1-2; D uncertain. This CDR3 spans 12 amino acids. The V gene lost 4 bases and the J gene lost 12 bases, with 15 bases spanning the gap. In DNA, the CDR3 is TGTGCCAGCAGTTGGGGTGCGCCCGCAGACACCTTC. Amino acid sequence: CASSWGAPADTF.

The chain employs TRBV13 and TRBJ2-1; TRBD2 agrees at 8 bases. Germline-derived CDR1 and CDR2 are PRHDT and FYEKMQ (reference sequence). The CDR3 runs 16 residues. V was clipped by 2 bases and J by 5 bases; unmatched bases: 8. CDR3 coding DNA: TGTGCCAGCAGCTTACTTGTCGACGGGGGGGACAATGAGCAGTTCTTC. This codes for CASSLLVDGGDNEQFF.

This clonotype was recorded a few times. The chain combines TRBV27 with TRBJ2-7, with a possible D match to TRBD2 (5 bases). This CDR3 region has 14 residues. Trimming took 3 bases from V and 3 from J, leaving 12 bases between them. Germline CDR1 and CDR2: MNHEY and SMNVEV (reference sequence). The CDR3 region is CASSFGSSGYEQYV. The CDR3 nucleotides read TGTGCCAGCAGTTTCGGGTCCAGCGGCTACGAGCAGTACGTC.

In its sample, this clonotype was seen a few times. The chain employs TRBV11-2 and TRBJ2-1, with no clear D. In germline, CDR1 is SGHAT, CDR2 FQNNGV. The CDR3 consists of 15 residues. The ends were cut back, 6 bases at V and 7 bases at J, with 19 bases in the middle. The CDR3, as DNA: TGTGCCAGCAGTCTGAAAGGTTGGAATGAGAATGAGCAGTTCTTC. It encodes CASSLKGWNENEQFF.

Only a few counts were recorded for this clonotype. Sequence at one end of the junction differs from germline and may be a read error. The CDR3 protein is CASSSETGAGNTIYF. CDR3 DNA sequence: TGTGCTAGCAGCTCCGAGACAGGGGCTGGAAACACCATATATTTT. The J gene is TRBJ1-3, the V gene TRBV7-7; 8 bases are a match to TRBD1. Germline-derived CDR1 and CDR2 are SSHAT and FNYEAQ (reference sequence). CDR3 length: 15 amino acids. The entire variable domain, with the rest obtained from reference TRBV7-7 and TRBJ1-3, is as follows: GAGVSQSPRYKVTKRGQDVTLRCDPISSHATLYWYQQALGQGPEFLTYFNYEAQPDKSGLPSDRFSAERPEGSISTLTIQRTEQRDSAMYRCASSSETGAGNTIYFGEGSWLTVV.

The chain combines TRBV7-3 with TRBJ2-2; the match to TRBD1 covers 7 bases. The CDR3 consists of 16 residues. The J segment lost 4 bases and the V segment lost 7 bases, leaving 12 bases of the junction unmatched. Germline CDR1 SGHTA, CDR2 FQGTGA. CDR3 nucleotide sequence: TGTGCCAGCATCACAGCCGGGACAGTCGCCACCGGGGAGCTGTTTTTT. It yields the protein CASITAGTVATGELFF.

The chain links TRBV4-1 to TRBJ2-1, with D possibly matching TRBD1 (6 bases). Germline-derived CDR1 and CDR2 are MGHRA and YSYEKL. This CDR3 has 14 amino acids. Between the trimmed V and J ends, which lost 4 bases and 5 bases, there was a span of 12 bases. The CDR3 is CASSRDTLDNEQFF. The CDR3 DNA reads TGCGCCAGCAGCCGGGACACCTTGGACAATGAGCAGTTCTTC.

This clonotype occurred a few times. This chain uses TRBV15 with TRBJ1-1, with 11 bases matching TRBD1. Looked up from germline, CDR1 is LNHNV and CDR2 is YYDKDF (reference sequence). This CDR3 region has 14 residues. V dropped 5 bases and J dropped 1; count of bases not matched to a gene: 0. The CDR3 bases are TGTGCCACCAGCGGGACAGGGGGGAACACTGAAGCTTTCTTT. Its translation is CATSGTGGNTEAFF.

CDR3 region: CASSASTGSYEQYF. The CDR3 DNA is TGCGCCAGCAGCGCCTCGACAGGATCCTACGAGCAGTACTTC. The J gene is TRBJ2-7, the V gene TRBV5-1; tentative D call: TRBD1 (6 bases). This CDR3 spans 14 amino acids. Germline CDR1 SGHRS, CDR2 YFSETQ. Trimming left V 4 bases short and J 1 base short, with 12 bases between.

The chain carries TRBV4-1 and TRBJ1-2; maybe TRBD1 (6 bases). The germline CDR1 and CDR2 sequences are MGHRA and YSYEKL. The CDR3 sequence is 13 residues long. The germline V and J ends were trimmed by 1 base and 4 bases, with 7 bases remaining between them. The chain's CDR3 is CASSQVQGYGYTF. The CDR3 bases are TGCGCCAGCAGCCAAGTACAGGGCTATGGCTACACCTTC.

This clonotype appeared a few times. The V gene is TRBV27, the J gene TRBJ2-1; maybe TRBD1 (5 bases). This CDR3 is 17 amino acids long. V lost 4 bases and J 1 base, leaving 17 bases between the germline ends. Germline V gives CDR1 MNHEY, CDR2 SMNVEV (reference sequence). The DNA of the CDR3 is TGTGCCAGCAGTTCTCCGATTAGGGGAACATCCTACAATGAGCAGTTCTTC. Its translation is CASSSPIRGTSYNEQFF.

CDR3 in DNA: TGTGCCAGCAGCTTAGTAACTAGCGGGGCTGTGAACACCGGGGAGCTGTTTTTT. This translates into CASSLVTSGAVNTGELFF. The chain carries TRBV7-8 and TRBJ2-2, with 10 bases aligning to TRBD2. From germline, CDR1 is SGHVS and CDR2 FQNEAQ. The CDR3 has 18 amino acids. V shed 1 base and J 1 base; nucleotides not matched to a gene: 6.

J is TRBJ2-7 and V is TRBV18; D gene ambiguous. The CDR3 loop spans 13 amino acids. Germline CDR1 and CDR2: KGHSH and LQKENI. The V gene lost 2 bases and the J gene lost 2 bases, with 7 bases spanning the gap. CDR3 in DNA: TGTGCCAGCTCACCAGGGAACGCCTACGAGCAGTACTTC. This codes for CASSPGNAYEQYF.

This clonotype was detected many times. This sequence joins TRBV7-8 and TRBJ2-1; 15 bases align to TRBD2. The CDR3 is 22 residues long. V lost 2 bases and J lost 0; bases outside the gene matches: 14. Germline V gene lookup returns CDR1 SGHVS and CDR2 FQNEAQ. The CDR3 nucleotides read TGTGCCAGCAGCTTACGGTCCCATCTCGGGACTAGCGGGGGGAGCTCCTACAATGAGCAGTTCTTC. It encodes CASSLRSHLGTSGGSSYNEQFF.

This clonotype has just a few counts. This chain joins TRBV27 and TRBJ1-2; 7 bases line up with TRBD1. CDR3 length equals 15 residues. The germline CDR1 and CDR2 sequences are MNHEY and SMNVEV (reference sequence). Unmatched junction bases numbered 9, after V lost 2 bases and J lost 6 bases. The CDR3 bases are TGTGCCAGCAGTTTAATAGGGGGCGGAAGAAATGGCTACACCTTC. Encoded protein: CASSLIGGGRNGYTF.

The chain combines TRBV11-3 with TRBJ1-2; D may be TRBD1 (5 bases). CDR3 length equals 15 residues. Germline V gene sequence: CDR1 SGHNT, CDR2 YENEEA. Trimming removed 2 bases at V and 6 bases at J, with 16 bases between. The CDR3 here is CASSLYSMGEDGYTF. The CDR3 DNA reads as TGTGCCAGCAGCTTATACTCTATGGGGGAGGATGGCTACACCTTC. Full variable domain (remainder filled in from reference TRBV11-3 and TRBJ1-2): EAGVVQSPRYKIIEKKQPVAFWCNPISGHNTLYWYLQNLGQGPELLIRYENEEAVDDSQLPKDRFSAERLKGVDSTLKIQPAELGDSAVYLCASSLYSMGEDGYTFGSGTRLTVV.